This entry concerns a single TCR beta chain. Its target is not known. The data derive from a study of T cells after yellow fever vaccination. Overall study findings and caveats: Most clones from primary vaccination were detected again post-booster (roughly 96% CD4, approximately 90% CD8).

V lost 6 bases, J lost 2 bases, and 16 bases lay in between. The CDR3 loop spans 16 amino acids. Germline V gene sequence: CDR1 ENHRY, CDR2 SYGVKD. TCRdb recomputed calls from the 5' RACE reads with MiXCR, one row per CDR3 protein. The sample records around 300,000 distinct CDR3 sequences, approximately 4.3% being singletons. This clonotype was sampled from a man younger than 35 who received the YFV17D yellow fever vaccine. Material: PBMCs, obtained 15 days after the yellow fever booster vaccination. The rearrangement uses TRBV10-3 and TRBJ2-2; weak D call: TRBD2 (5 bases). CDR3 bases: TGTGCCATCAGGGGCCAACGGGGTAGTAACACCGGGGAGCTGTTTTTT. As protein: CAIRGQRGSNTGELFF.